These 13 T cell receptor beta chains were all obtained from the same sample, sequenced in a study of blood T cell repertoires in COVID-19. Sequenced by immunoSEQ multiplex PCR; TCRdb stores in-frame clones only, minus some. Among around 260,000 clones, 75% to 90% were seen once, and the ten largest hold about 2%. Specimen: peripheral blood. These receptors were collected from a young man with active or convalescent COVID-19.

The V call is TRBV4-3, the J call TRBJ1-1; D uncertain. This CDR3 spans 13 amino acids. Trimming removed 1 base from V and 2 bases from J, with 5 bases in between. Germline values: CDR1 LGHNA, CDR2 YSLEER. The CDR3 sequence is CASSQGGNTEAFF. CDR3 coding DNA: TGCGCCAGCAGCCAAGGAGGAAACACTGAAGCTTTCTTT.

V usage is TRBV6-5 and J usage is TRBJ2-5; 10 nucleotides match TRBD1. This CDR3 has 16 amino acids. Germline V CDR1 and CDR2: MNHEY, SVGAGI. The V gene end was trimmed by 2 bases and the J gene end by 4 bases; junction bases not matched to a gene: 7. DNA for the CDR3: TGTGCCAGCAGTTACCTGCTGACAGGGGGCAGAGAGACCCAGTACTTC. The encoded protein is CASSYLLTGGRETQYF.

Written as DNA, the CDR3 is TGTGCCAGCACCTCTAAAACAGGGACCTCCGAAGCTTTCTTT. Translated, it gives CASTSKTGTSEAFF. V usage is TRBV6-5 and J usage is TRBJ1-1; the D gene is possibly TRBD1 (6 bases). Germline-derived CDR1 and CDR2 are MNHEY and SVGAGI. With 7 bases removed from V and 8 bases from J, the gap between germline ends came to 20 bases. The CDR3 loop spans 14 amino acids.

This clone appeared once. The CDR3 sequence is CASSLEAGRYEQYF. Here the CDR3 DNA reads TGTGCCAGCAGCTTGGAAGCAGGGCGGTACGAGCAGTACTTC. The chain uses TRBV5-4 and TRBJ2-7; the D gene is possibly TRBD1 (5 bases). The CDR3 has 14 amino acids. In germline, CDR1 is SGHNT, CDR2 YYREEE (reference sequence). The ends were cut back, 0 bases at V and 4 bases at J, with 11 bases in the middle.

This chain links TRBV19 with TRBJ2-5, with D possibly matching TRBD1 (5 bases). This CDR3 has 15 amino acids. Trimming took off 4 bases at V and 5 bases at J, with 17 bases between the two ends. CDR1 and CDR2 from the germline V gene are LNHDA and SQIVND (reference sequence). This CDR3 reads CASSTMSGSGETQYF. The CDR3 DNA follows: TGTGCCAGTAGTACGATGTCAGGGTCCGGGGAGACCCAGTACTTC.

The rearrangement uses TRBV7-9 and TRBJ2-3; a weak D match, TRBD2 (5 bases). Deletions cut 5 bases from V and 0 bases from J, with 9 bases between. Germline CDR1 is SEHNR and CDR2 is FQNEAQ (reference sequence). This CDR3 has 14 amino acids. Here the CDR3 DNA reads TGTGCCAGCAGCCCAGGACTCAGCACAGATACGCAGTATTTT. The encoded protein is CASSPGLSTDTQYF.

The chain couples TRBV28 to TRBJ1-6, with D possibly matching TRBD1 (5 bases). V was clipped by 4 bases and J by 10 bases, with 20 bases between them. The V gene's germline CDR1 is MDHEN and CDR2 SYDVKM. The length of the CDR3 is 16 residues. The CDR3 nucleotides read TGTGCCAGCAGTTCTACCCTGGGGCAGGGCTACTCACCCCTCCACTTT. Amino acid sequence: CASSSTLGQGYSPLHF.

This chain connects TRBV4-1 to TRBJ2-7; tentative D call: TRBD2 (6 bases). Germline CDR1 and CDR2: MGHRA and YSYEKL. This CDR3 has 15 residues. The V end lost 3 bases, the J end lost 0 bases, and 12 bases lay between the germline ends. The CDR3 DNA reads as TGCGCCAGCAGCCAGCGGGACTCCAGCTCCTACGAGCAGTACTTC. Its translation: CASSQRDSSSYEQYF.

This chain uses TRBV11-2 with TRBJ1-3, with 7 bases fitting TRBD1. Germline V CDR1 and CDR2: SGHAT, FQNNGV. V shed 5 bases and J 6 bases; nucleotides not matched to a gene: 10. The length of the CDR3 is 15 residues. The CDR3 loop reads CASSRQGLGENTIYF. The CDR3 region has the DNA TGTGCCAGCAGCCGACAGGGCCTCGGGGAAAACACCATATATTTT.

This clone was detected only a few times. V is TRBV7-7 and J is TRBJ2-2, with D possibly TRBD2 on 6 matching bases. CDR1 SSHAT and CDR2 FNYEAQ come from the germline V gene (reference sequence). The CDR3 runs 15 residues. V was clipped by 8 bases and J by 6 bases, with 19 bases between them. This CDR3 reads CASRRVGPESGELFF. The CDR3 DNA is TGTGCCAGCCGGAGGGTGGGGCCGGAGTCCGGGGAGCTGTTTTTT.

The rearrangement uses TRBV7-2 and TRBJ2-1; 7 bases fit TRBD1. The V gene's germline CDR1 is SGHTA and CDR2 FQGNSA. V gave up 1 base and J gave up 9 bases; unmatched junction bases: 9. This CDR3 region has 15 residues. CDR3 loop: CASSLVEGAGLEQFF. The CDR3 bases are TGTGCCAGCAGCTTAGTCGAGGGGGCGGGCCTTGAGCAGTTCTTC.

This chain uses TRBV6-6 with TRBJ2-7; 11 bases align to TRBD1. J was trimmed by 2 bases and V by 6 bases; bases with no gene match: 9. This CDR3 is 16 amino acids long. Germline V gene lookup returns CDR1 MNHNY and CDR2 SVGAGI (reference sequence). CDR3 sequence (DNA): TGTGCCAGCAGGCGACCTTCGGGACAGGGGGCCTACGAGCAGTACTTC. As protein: CASRRPSGQGAYEQYF.

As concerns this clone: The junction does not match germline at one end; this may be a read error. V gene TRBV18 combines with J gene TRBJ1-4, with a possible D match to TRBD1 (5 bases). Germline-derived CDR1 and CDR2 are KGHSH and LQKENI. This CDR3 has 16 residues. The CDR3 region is CASSPRERGAGEKLFF. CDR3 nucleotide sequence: TGTGCCAGCTCGCCACGGGAGCGGGGCGCGGGTGAAAAACTGTTTTTT.